The 18 T cell receptor beta chains in this list originate from one sample, sequenced in a study of OX40 agonist ivuxolimab in advanced cancers. The table came from immunoSEQ multiplex PCR; TCRdb's copy has only in-frame clones and leaves some out. The sample contains roughly 70,000 clones, 85% of which appear only once. Source: CD4+ or CD8+ T cells sorted from blood, taken in a trial of the OX40 agonist ivuxolimab. These receptor sequences come from an adult with an advanced solid tumor such as melanoma, head and neck, liver or kidney cancer.

The chain employs TRBV9 and TRBJ2-3; D is possibly TRBD2 (5 bases). This CDR3 is 16 amino acids long. Germline V CDR1 and CDR2: SGDLS, YYNGEE. V was trimmed by 4 bases and J by 0 bases, leaving 15 bases between them. CDR3 protein: CASSPLAGGSTDTQYF. CDR3 DNA: TGTGCCAGCAGCCCCCTCGCGGGTGGGAGCACAGATACGCAGTATTTT.

The chain joins TRBV4-2 to TRBJ2-1, with D possibly matching TRBD1 (6 bases). V dropped 5 bases and J dropped 7 bases, with 12 bases sitting between them. The CDR3 runs to 13 residues. CDR1 and CDR2 from the germline V gene are LGHNA and YNFKEQ. CDR3 nucleotides: TGTGCCAGCAGCGCACAGGGAAAAAATGAGCAGTTCTTC. Encoded protein: CASSAQGKNEQFF.

This clone was counted between two and nine times. The rearrangement links TRBV18 to TRBJ2-5; weak D call: TRBD1 (5 bases). CDR1 and CDR2 (germline): KGHSH, LQKENI. CDR3 length equals 14 residues. V lost 1 base and J lost 2, with 8 bases in between. In DNA, the CDR3 is TGTGCCAGCTCACCACTTCCAGGGCAAGAGACCCAGTACTTC. Translating it yields CASSPLPGQETQYF.

The chain has TRBV29-1 and TRBJ2-1; 9 bases map to TRBD1. The CDR3 sequence is 14 residues long. Germline CDR1 is SQVTM and CDR2 is ANQGSEA. The V gene end was trimmed by 6 bases and the J gene end by 2 bases; junction bases not matched to a gene: 5. The DNA of the CDR3 is TGCAGCGTCGGGGACAGGGCGGCCTACAATGAGCAGTTCTTC. Protein sequence: CSVGDRAAYNEQFF.

This clone was counted once. The chain joins TRBV19 to TRBJ1-5; 9 positions match TRBD1. Germline V gives CDR1 LNHDA, CDR2 SQIVND (reference sequence). V shed 8 bases, J shed 2 bases, and the junction held 7 bases outside the gene matches. This CDR3 has 15 residues. Written as DNA, the CDR3 is TGTGCCAGTGTGAGGGACAGGGCGGGCAATCAGCCCCAGCATTTT. This encodes CASVRDRAGNQPQHF.

This rearrangement joins TRBV14 to TRBJ1-3; no firm D call. The germline CDR1 and CDR2 sequences are SGHDN and FVKESK. The CDR3 consists of 14 residues. The V end lost 3 bases, the J end lost 0 bases, and 6 bases lay between the germline ends. The CDR3 coding sequence is TGTGCCAGCAGCCAGTGGGGCTCTGGAAACACCATATATTTT. Protein sequence: CASSQWGSGNTIYF.

The chain has TRBV6-6 and TRBJ1-2; no firm D call. V gave up 6 bases and J gave up 4 bases, with 12 bases separating them. In germline, CDR1 is MNHNY, CDR2 SVGAGI (reference sequence). The CDR3 runs 13 residues. CDR3 sequence reads: CASSPAGFYGYTF. Written as DNA, the CDR3 is TGTGCCAGCAGCCCTGCCGGTTTCTATGGCTACACCTTC.

This clone appeared once. The V gene is TRBV5-1, the J gene TRBJ1-2; D call uncertain. The CDR3 spans 13 residues. The germline V and J ends were trimmed by 0 bases and 0 bases, with 3 bases remaining between them. Germline CDR1 and CDR2: SGHRS and YFSETQ. The chain's CDR3 is CASSLGTNYGYTF. For the CDR3, the DNA is TGCGCCAGCAGCTTGGGAACTAACTATGGCTACACCTTC.

This clone was seen once. This chain joins TRBV13 and TRBJ2-3, with 10 bases identical to TRBD2. V trimming: 5 bases; J trimming: 3 bases; junction bases outside the gene matches: 8. The germline CDR1 and CDR2 sequences are PRHDT and FYEKMQ (reference sequence). The CDR3 runs to 16 residues. The CDR3 DNA is TGTGCCAGCAGCCCCATCACTAGCGGGGAAACAGATACGCAGTATTTT. Its translation: CASSPITSGETDTQYF.

The chain links TRBV7-9 to TRBJ1-5; no clear D. The CDR3 is 15 residues long. Per the germline V gene, CDR1 is SEHNR and CDR2 is FQNEAQ (reference sequence). The V gene lost 3 bases and the J gene lost 0 bases, with 9 bases spanning the gap. The DNA for the CDR3 is TGTGCCAGCAGCTTTAGTGTAAATAGCAATCAGCCCCAGCATTTT. Its protein is CASSFSVNSNQPQHF. Full variable domain (remainder filled in from reference TRBV7-9 and TRBJ1-5): DTGVSQNPRHKITKRGQNVTFRCDPISEHNRLYWYRQTLGQGPEFLTYFQNEAQLEKSRLLSDRFSAERPKGSFSTLEIQRTEQGDSAMYLCASSFSVNSNQPQHFGDGTRLSIL.

This clone occurred once. The J gene is TRBJ2-2, the V gene TRBV2; no clear D. CDR3 size: 14 residues. V dropped 7 bases and J dropped 0 bases, with 9 bases sitting between them. The germline gives CDR1 SNHLY, CDR2 FYNNEI. The CDR3 nucleotides read TGTGCCAGCAACTCCGACACGAACACCGGGGAGCTGTTTTTT. This sequence encodes CASNSDTNTGELFF.

The CDR3 bases are TGTGCCAGCAGCTTAGACGGGGATGGCTACGAGCAGTACTTC. Its protein is CASSLDGDGYEQYF. V is TRBV11-3 and J is TRBJ2-7; weak D call: TRBD2 (5 bases). This CDR3 has 14 residues. Trimming stripped 0 bases from V and 3 bases from J, with 9 bases between. Germline CDR1 reads SGHNT; CDR2 reads YENEEA.

V and J are TRBV28 and TRBJ1-4, with 7 bases aligning to TRBD1. This CDR3 contains 16 residues. Germline V CDR1 and CDR2: MDHEN, SYDVKM. The V segment lost 7 bases and the J segment 11 bases; nucleotides outside the gene matches: 19. In DNA form, the CDR3 reads TGTGCCAGCAACGATGGGTCCGGGACAGCCTACTCTAAACTGTTTTTT. The encoded protein is CASNDGSGTAYSKLFF.

This clone appeared a single time. The chain combines TRBV4-1 with TRBJ2-5, with 11 bases matching TRBD2. Germline V gives CDR1 MGHRA, CDR2 YSYEKL. The CDR3 loop spans 16 amino acids. The ends lost 0 bases at V and 0 bases at J; junction bases unmatched: 0. CDR3 nucleotides: TGCGCCAGCAGCCAAGAGACTAGCGGGGACCAAGAGACCCAGTACTTC. Translation gives CASSQETSGDQETQYF.

The genes are TRBV7-9 and TRBJ1-6; no reliable D call. Germline lookup yields CDR1 SEHNR and CDR2 FQNEAQ (reference sequence). CDR3 length: 14 residues. The V and J ends lost 2 bases and 8 bases respectively, with 10 bases between them. As DNA, the CDR3 is TGTGCCAGCAGCTTAATTAGGGAAGATTCACCCCTCCACTTT. Encoded protein: CASSLIREDSPLHF.

J is TRBJ2-1 and V is TRBV28; D is undetermined. Germline-derived CDR1 and CDR2 are MDHEN and SYDVKM. V was pared by 6 bases and J by 7 bases, with 19 bases between. CDR3 length: 15 residues. The CDR3 protein is CASSRQTLGENEQFF. DNA for the CDR3: TGTGCCAGCAGCCGTCAGACCCTAGGAGAAAATGAGCAGTTCTTC.

Only one count was recorded for this clone. The chain links TRBV6-5 to TRBJ1-4; 11 bases fit TRBD1. V lost 1 base and J lost 8; bases outside the gene matches: 3. The CDR3 consists of 15 residues. Per germline, CDR1 MNHEY and CDR2 SVGAGI. In nucleotides, the CDR3 is TGTGCCAGCAGTTACTTGGGACAGGGGGACGAAAAACTGTTTTTT. Translated: CASSYLGQGDEKLFF.

The genes are TRBV28 and TRBJ1-5; a possible D gene is TRBD1 (5 bases). This CDR3 spans 15 amino acids. The V end lost 8 bases, the J end lost 0 bases, and 14 bases lay between the germline ends. Germline V gives CDR1 MDHEN, CDR2 SYDVKM. The CDR3 loop is CASRFAGYSNQPQHF. The CDR3 coding sequence is TGTGCCAGCCGATTCGCAGGGTATAGCAATCAGCCCCAGCATTTT.